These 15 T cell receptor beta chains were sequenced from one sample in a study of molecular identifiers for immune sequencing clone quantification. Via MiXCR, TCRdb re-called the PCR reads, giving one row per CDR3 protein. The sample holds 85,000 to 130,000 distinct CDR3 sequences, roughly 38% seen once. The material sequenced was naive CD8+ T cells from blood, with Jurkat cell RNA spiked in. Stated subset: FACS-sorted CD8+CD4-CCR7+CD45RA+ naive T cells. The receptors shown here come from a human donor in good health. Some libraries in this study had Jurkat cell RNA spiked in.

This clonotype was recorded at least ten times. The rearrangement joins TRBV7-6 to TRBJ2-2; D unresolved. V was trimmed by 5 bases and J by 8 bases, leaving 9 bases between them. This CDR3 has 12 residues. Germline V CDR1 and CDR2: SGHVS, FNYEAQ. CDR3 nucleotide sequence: TGTGCCAGCAGCGGCATGGGTGGGGAGCTGTTTTTT. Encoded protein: CASSGMGGELFF.

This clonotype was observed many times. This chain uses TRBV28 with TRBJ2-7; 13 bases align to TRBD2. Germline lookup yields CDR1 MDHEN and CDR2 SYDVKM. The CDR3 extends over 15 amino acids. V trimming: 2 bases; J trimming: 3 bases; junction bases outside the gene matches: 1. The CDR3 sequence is CASSLGLAGDYEQYF. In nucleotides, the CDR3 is TGTGCCAGCAGTTTAGGACTAGCGGGAGACTACGAGCAGTACTTC.

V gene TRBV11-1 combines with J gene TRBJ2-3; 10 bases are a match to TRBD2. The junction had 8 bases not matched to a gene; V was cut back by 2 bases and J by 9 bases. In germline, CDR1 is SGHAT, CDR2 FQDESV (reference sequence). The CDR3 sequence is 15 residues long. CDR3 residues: CASSLLAGGPTTQYF. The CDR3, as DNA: TGTGCCAGCAGCTTATTAGCGGGAGGACCCACGACGCAGTATTTT.

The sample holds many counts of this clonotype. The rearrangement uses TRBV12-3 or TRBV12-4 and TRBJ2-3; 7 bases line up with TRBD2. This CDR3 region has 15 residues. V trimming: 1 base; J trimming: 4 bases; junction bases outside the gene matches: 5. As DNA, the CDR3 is TGTGCCAGCAGTTTAGGCGGGAGTAAGGCAGATACGCAGTATTTT. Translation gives CASSLGGSKADTQYF.

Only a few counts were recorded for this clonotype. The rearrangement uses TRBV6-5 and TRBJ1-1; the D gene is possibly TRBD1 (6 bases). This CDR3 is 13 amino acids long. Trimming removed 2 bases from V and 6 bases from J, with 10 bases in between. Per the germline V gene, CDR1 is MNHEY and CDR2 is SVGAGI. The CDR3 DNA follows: TGTGCCAGCAGTTACGACCGGGGGCCTGAAGCTTTCTTT. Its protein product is CASSYDRGPEAFF.

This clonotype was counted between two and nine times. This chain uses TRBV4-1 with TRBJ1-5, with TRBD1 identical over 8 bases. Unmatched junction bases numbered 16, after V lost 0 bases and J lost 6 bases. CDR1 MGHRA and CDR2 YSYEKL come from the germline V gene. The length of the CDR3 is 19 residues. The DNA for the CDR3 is TGCGCCAGCAGCCAAGACGAGGCAGGGGGCAGGGGCTTCTTTCAGCCCCAGCATTTT. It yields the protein CASSQDEAGGRGFFQPQHF.

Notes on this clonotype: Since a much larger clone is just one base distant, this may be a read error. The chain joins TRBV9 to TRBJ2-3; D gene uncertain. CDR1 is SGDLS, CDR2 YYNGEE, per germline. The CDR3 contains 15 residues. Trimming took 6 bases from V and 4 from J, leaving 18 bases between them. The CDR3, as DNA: TGTGCCAGCACACCGGACGGAATTTACTCAGATACGCAGTATTTT. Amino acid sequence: CASTPDGIYSDTQYF.

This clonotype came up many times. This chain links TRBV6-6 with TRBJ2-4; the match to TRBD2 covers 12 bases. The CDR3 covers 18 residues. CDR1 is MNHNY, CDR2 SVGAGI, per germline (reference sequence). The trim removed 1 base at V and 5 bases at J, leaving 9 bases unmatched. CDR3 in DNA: TGTGCCAGCAGTTACTTCCCCCCTGCTAGCGGGGGGGAAAACATTCAGTACTTC. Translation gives CASSYFPPASGGENIQYF.

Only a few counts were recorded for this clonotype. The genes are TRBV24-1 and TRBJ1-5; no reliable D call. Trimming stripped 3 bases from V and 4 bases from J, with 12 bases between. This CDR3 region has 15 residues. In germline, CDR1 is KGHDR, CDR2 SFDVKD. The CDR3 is CATSDAAPGNQPQHF. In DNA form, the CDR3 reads TGTGCCACCAGTGATGCCGCCCCCGGAAATCAGCCCCAGCATTTT.

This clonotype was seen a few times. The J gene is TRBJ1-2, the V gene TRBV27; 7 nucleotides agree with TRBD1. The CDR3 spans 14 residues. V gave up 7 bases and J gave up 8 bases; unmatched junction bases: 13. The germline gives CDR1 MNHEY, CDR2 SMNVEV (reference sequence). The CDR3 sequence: CASKEGAVIEGYTF. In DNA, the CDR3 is TGTGCCAGCAAGGAGGGGGCGGTTATTGAGGGCTACACCTTC.

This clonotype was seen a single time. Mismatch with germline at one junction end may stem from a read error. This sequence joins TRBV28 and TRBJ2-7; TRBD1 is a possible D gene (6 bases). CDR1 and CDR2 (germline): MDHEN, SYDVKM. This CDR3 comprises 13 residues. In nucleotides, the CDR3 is TGTGCCAGCAATCGACAGGCGTCCTACGAGCAGTGCTTC. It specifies CASNRQASYEQCF.

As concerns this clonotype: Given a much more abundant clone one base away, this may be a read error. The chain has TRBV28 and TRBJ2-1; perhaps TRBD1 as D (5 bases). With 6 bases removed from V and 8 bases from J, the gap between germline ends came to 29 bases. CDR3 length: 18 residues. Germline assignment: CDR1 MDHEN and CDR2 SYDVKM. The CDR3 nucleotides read TGTGCCAGCAGACCCTGGTCGTCGATAGGGGCCGTGTTACATGAGCAGTTCTTC. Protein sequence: CASRPWSSIGAVLHEQFF. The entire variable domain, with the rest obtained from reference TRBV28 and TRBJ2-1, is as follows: DVKVTQSSRYLVKRTGEKVFLECVQDMDHENMFWYRQDPGLGLRLIYFSYDVKMKEKGDIPEGYSVSREKKERFSLILESASTNQTSMYLCASRPWSSIGAVLHEQFFGPGTRLTVL.

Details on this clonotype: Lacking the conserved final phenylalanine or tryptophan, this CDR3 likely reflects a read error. The CDR3 DNA reads as TGTGCCAGCAGTCCCCGTGGACAAGAGACCCAGTACCTC. This encodes CASSPRGQETQYL. The chain has TRBV28 and TRBJ2-5; no reliable D call. Trimming removed 5 bases from V and 2 bases from J, with 9 bases in between. Germline V gene sequence: CDR1 MDHEN, CDR2 SYDVKM. This CDR3 region has 13 residues.

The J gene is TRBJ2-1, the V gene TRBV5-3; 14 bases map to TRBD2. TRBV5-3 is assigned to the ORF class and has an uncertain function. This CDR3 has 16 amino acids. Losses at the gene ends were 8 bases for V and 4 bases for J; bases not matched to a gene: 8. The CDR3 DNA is TGTGCCAGCAGCGGCGGGACTAGCGGGAGTTACAATGAGCAGTTCTTC. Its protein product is CASSGGTSGSYNEQFF.

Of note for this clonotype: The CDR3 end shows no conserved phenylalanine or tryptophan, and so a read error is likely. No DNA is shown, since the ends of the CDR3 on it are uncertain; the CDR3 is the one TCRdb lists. CDR3 sequence: CASSFDGETFHI. The chain carries TRBV7-9 and TRBJ2-4; the DNA was not used to check the table's D call, TRBD2. Per germline, CDR1 SEHNR and CDR2 FQNEAQ (reference sequence). From its first to its last residue, the CDR3 has 12 amino acids.